This TCR beta chain was sequenced during a study of T cells in Graves' hyperthyroidism and ophthalmopathy. Study context: Blood was drawn when the patient was first diagnosed and still untreated. Findings of the study overall: The majority of expanded thyroid clonotypes above 0.001 also appeared in blood.

Subjects aged 18 to 65 presented with newly diagnosed hyperthyroidism of less than 2 months' duration. This clonotype was picked up many times. No antigen is known for it. CDR1 and CDR2 from the germline V gene are DFQATT and SNEGSKA (reference sequence). The CDR3 consists of 13 residues. V gave up 5 bases and J gave up 2 bases; unmatched junction bases: 3. There were TCR beta CDR3 regions amplified from RNA transcripts. RT-PCR in the first round (using the HTBI primer set) targeted the TCR CDR3. TCRdb passed the multiplex PCR reads through MiXCR, listing each CDR3 protein once. The table records 250,000 to 350,000 distinct CDR3 sequences, around a sixth of them present only once.

The TCR sequence derives from a man younger than 40 with Graves' hyperthyroidism. The J gene is TRBJ2-5, the V gene TRBV20-1, with 9 bases aligning to TRBD1. Specimen: blood. DNA of the CDR3: TGCAGTGCTGGGGGGACAGGGCAAGAGACCCAGTACTTC. Its translation is CSAGGTGQETQYF.